These T cell receptor beta chains were read from a single sample in a study of T cell responses to AZD1222 COVID-19 vaccine. The method was immunoSEQ multiplex PCR; TCRdb's version includes in-frame clones alone and lacks a portion of them. This table holds 90,000 to 120,000 clones, around 90% found once. Here the sequenced sample was peripheral blood, taken on day 0 of MenACWY control vaccination. All receptors come from an adult in good health. CDR3s include the opening cysteine and the closing phenylalanine or tryptophan. A D gene is named only where the DNA matches it firmly. Only part of the rows carry a size: once, few, many, or a class if the clone is expanded.

clone_size	v_call	j_call	d_call	cdr3_nt	cdr3_aa
.	TRBV29-1	TRBJ2-7	.	TGCAGCGTTGGTAGGGTTTACGAGCAGTACTTC	CSVGRVYEQYF
.	TRBV5-1	TRBJ2-7	.	TGCGCCAGCAGGCGGGACGTAACGACAGTAACCTCTACCCCCTTC	CASRRDVTTVTSTPF
.	TRBV28	TRBJ2-7	.	TGTGCCAGCATAACAGGCCTCGAGCAGTACTTC	CASITGLEQYF
few	TRBV6-1	TRBJ1-5	.	TGTGCCAGCAGTGAAGGACCGGGCCGAAAGGGGCCCCAGCATTTT	CASSEGPGRKGPQHF
few	TRBV7-2	TRBJ1-4	.	TGTGCCAGCAGCGCACGAATGGGCTTTAATGAAAAACTGTTTTTT	CASSARMGFNEKLFF
.	TRBV19	TRBJ2-1	.	TGTGCCAGTAGTCTAGACGTCCGCCCCGCTTTCAATGAGCAGTTCTTC	CASSLDVRPAFNEQFF
.	TRBV19	TRBJ2-7	.	TGTGCCAGTAGTCCGGGAGACTCCAGCTCCTACGAGCAGTACTTC	CASSPGDSSSYEQYF
.	TRBV28	TRBJ1-4	TRBD1	TGTGCCAGCACCTCGACAGGGGGCAGGGAAAAACTGTTTTTT	CASTSTGGREKLFF
.	TRBV4-1	TRBJ2-1	TRBD2	TGCGCCAGCAGCCAAGGTCGGTCTAGCGGGGGGAATTTAGAGCAGTTCTTC	CASSQGRSSGGNLEQFF
.	TRBV7-9	TRBJ1-2	.	TGTGCCAGCAGCCCTCCGGGGCAGGACTATGGCTACACCTTC	CASSPPGQDYGYTF
once	TRBV7-9	TRBJ1-1	TRBD1	TGTGCCAGCAGCTCGAGACAGGGGGCCGGCACTGAAGCTTTCTTT	CASSSRQGAGTEAFF
.	TRBV7-3	TRBJ2-7	.	TGTGCCAGCAGCCCAAAGGGACTCCGAGGGGAGTACGAGCAGTACTTC	CASSPKGLRGEYEQYF
.	TRBV12-5	TRBJ1-5	.	TGTGCTAGTGGAAAGAATCAGGGAGGTAGCAATCAGCCCCAGCATTTT	CASGKNQGGSNQPQHF
.	TRBV16	TRBJ2-2	.	TGTGCCAGCAGCCAAGAGGCGGGGGCAGGCGGGGAGCTGTTTTTT	CASSQEAGAGGELFF
once	TRBV23-1	TRBJ1-1	TRBD1	TGCGCCAGCAGTCCAAACCGACAGGGGCCTGAAGCTTTCTTT	CASSPNRQGPEAFF
.	TRBV5-1	TRBJ2-7	.	TGCGCCAGCAGCTTGGCAGGGGTATACGAGCAGTACTTC	CASSLAGVYEQYF
.	TRBV7-9	TRBJ1-1	.	TGTGCCAGCACCCCAGGTCGGTATGCGGACACTGAAGCTTTCTTT	CASTPGRYADTEAFF
.	TRBV30	TRBJ1-1	.	TGTGCCTGGAGTAGTCGGATGAACACTGAAGCTTTCTTT	CAWSSRMNTEAFF
.	TRBV6-5	TRBJ2-7	TRBD1	TGTGCCAGCAGTCAACAGGGGCCCTACGAGCAGTACTTC	CASSQQGPYEQYF
.	TRBV7-8	TRBJ1-5	.	TGTGCCAGCAGCTTAGCGAATCAGCCCCAGCATTTT	CASSLANQPQHF